Sequencing of this T cell receptor (beta chain) was carried out in a study of regulatory dendritic cells for organ transplantation. Regarding the study as a whole: Memory CD8+ T cells were the most oligoclonal; naive cells were highly diverse. Alloreactive memory CD8+ T cell pools varied considerably between individuals.

Of note for this clone: Its antigen is unknown.

CD4+ or CD8+ T cells were sorted as naive CD45RA+ or memory CD45RO+. The protocol was immunoSEQ multiplex PCR, while the TCRdb copy is restricted to in-frame clones and leaves out a portion. The sample lists around 20,000 clones, 74% seen once, with approximately 0.97% in the top ten. Sequencing used memory CD4+ T cells from blood. Subset: CD45RO+ memory T cells. The TCR comes from a human donor in good health.

The CDR3 DNA reads TGTGCCAGCAGCTTAGTCCGACTTTCCGATACGCAGTATTTT. As protein: CASSLVRLSDTQYF. The chain joins TRBV11-1 to TRBJ2-3, with D unresolved. V lost 1 base and J 6 bases, leaving 11 bases between the germline ends. The CDR3 covers 14 residues. The germline V gene encodes CDR1 SGHAT and CDR2 FQDESV (reference sequence).